The 20 T cell receptor beta chains below all came from one sample that was sequenced in a study of T cells in Graves' hyperthyroidism and ophthalmopathy. Amplified TCR beta CDR3 regions came from RNA transcripts. HTBI primers drove first-round RT-PCR of the TCR CDR3. TCRdb itself ran the multiplex PCR reads through MiXCR, one entry per CDR3 protein. The table lists hundreds of thousands of distinct CDR3 sequences, roughly 15% of them singletons. Sequenced input: blood. The receptor source for this set is a woman aged 60-75 years with Graves' ophthalmopathy.

The table lists this clonotype with many counts. The V gene is TRBV24-1, the J gene TRBJ2-2; D is undetermined. Germline V gene sequence: CDR1 KGHDR, CDR2 SFDVKD. The CDR3 covers 12 residues. V was clipped by 5 bases and J by 5 bases, with 5 bases between them. The CDR3 DNA follows: TGTGCCACCAGTGTTGGTACCGGGGAGCTGTTTTTT. It translates to CATSVGTGELFF.

J is TRBJ2-7 and V is TRBV3-1, with 7 bases identical to TRBD2. The V and J ends lost 3 bases and 3 bases, in that order; junction bases with no gene match: 5. This CDR3 has 14 residues. Germline values: CDR1 LGHDT, CDR2 YNNKEL (reference sequence). DNA of the CDR3: TGTGCCAGCAGCCACAGCGGGGCGGTCTACGAGCAGTACTTC. The encoded protein is CASSHSGAVYEQYF.

This clonotype was counted many times. The V call is TRBV3-1, the J call TRBJ2-7, with 7 bases that match TRBD2. Unmatched junction bases numbered 12, after V lost 3 bases and J lost 1 base. Germline V gives CDR1 LGHDT, CDR2 YNNKEL (reference sequence). The CDR3 loop spans 17 amino acids. CDR3 protein: CASSHRAGPRDSYEQYF. CDR3 nucleotides: TGTGCCAGCAGCCACCGAGCGGGACCGCGCGATTCCTACGAGCAGTACTTC.

The rearrangement links TRBV13 to TRBJ2-7; the match to TRBD2 covers 10 bases. CDR3 length: 15 residues. V dropped 5 bases and J dropped 4; count of bases not matched to a gene: 8. The germline V gene has CDR1 PRHDT and CDR2 FYEKMQ (reference sequence). In DNA, the CDR3 is TGTGCCAGCAGCCCCCGGGGTAGCGGGAGGTACGAGCAGTACTTC. Amino acids: CASSPRGSGRYEQYF.

The V call is TRBV7-2, the J call TRBJ1-5; D unresolved. The CDR3 runs to 13 residues. V gave up 3 bases and J gave up 7 bases, with 10 bases separating them. The germline CDR1 and CDR2 sequences are SGHTA and FQGNSA. The CDR3 nucleotides are TGTGCCAGCAGCTTGAGGCGGGAACAGCCCCAGCATTTT. Translating gives CASSLRREQPQHF.

The table lists this clonotype with many counts. The chain links TRBV11-2 to TRBJ2-3, with D possibly being TRBD1 or TRBD2 (7 bases each). The length of the CDR3 is 20 residues. The germline V gene encodes CDR1 SGHAT and CDR2 FQNNGV. Trimming took 5 bases from V and 6 from J, leaving 33 bases between them. The CDR3 bases are TGTGCCAGCAGCGCGAGACAGGGAGGAAGCGGGATAGGGGTAAAGGATACGCAGTATTTT. It yields the protein CASSARQGGSGIGVKDTQYF.

The CDR3 bases are TGCAGCGTTGCGGGACAAACGAAAGAGACCCAGTACTTC. Protein sequence: CSVAGQTKETQYF. The J gene is TRBJ2-5, the V gene TRBV29-1; perhaps TRBD1 as D (6 bases). The ends were cut back, 4 bases at V and 3 bases at J, with 12 bases in the middle. The CDR3 extends over 13 amino acids. Germline CDR1 SQVTM, CDR2 ANQGSEA.

This clonotype was seen many times. The gene calls are TRBV5-1 and TRBJ2-4; tentatively, D is TRBD2 (6 bases). The CDR3 runs to 17 residues. Germline-derived CDR1 and CDR2 are SGHRS and YFSETQ. Trimming shortened V by 1 base and J by 1 base, and 15 bases separated the two germline ends. The CDR3 coding sequence is TGCGCCAGCAGCTTGTCGGCTAACCGGGGGGCCAAAAACATTCAGTACTTC. It translates to CASSLSANRGAKNIQYF.

Worth noting for this clonotype: A much larger clone is a single base away; this may be a read error. In this CDR3 the conserved last residue, phenylalanine or tryptophan, is missing, so a read error is likely. The chain employs TRBV3-1 and TRBJ1-2, with unresolved D. CDR3 size: 12 residues. V was trimmed by 4 bases and J by 8 bases, leaving 11 bases between them. Germline V gene data show CDR1 as LGHDT and CDR2 as YNNKEL (reference sequence). The CDR3 loop is CASSPTEGGYTL. Here the CDR3 DNA reads TGTGCCAGCAGCCCCACCGAAGGAGGCTACACCCTC.

This chain links TRBV7-9 with TRBJ2-7, with TRBD2 identical over 11 bases. Germline-derived CDR1 and CDR2 are SEHNR and FQNEAQ (reference sequence). The CDR3 loop spans 16 amino acids. Trimming removed 5 bases from V and 0 bases from J; junction bases left unmatched: 6. This chain's CDR3 is CASSQFLAGGSYEQYF. The DNA of the CDR3 is TGTGCCAGCAGCCAATTCCTAGCGGGAGGCTCCTACGAGCAGTACTTC.

The rearrangement links TRBV24-1 to TRBJ1-2; the D gene is possibly TRBD1 (5 bases). V dropped 4 bases and J dropped 4 bases, with 27 bases sitting between them. Germline V lookup: CDR1 KGHDR, CDR2 SFDVKD. CDR3 length equals 19 residues. CDR3 amino acids: CATSDTTTGTAPIFYGYTF. The CDR3 DNA reads TGTGCCACCAGTGACACCACGACGGGGACTGCCCCTATTTTCTATGGCTACACCTTC.

This clonotype was recorded at least ten times. The rearrangement links TRBV20-1 to TRBJ2-7; D remains unclear. V lost 6 bases to trimming and J lost 7 bases, with 22 bases between them. Germline CDR1 is DFQATT and CDR2 is SNEGSKA (reference sequence). This CDR3 has 14 amino acids. The CDR3 nucleotides are TGCAGTGCCCCCAAGGTGGCGCACCCTACGGAGCAGTACTTC. As protein: CSAPKVAHPTEQYF.

This clonotype showed up many times. V and J are TRBV27 and TRBJ2-7, with 7 bases matching TRBD1. This CDR3 contains 14 residues. V was pared by 5 bases and J by 1 base, with 5 bases of the junction left unmatched. Germline lookup yields CDR1 MNHEY and CDR2 SMNVEV (reference sequence). The CDR3, as DNA: TGTGCCAGCAGTCCCCGGGACAGATCCTACGAGCAGTACTTC. Its protein product is CASSPRDRSYEQYF.

This chain uses TRBV7-8 with TRBJ1-6; D is unclear. Trimming took off 4 bases at V and 6 bases at J, with 10 bases between the two ends. Germline CDR1 is SGHVS and CDR2 is FQNEAQ. This CDR3 spans 14 amino acids. This CDR3 is CASSSENSNSPLHF. The CDR3 DNA sequence: TGTGCCAGCAGCTCGGAAAACAGTAATTCACCCCTCCACTTT.

The V gene is TRBV29-1, the J gene TRBJ2-1; weak D call: TRBD1 (5 bases). The CDR3 is 13 residues long. Germline V gene data show CDR1 as SQVTM and CDR2 as ANQGSEA. Between the trimmed V and J ends, which lost 5 bases and 5 bases, there was a span of 13 bases. CDR3 DNA sequence: TGCAGCGTTCAGGGCTTGGGGAACAATGAGCAGTTCTTC. It yields the protein CSVQGLGNNEQFF.

This clonotype was counted ten times or more. The chain links TRBV5-1 to TRBJ2-7; D may correspond to TRBD1 or TRBD2 (8 bases each). The CDR3 length is 16 residues. Looked up from germline, CDR1 is SGHRS and CDR2 is YFSETQ. V lost 4 bases to trimming and J lost 3 bases, with 20 bases between them. DNA for the CDR3: TGCGCCAGCAGCCCGGGGGGGACAGGCGCCTACTACGAGCAGTACTTC. Amino acid sequence: CASSPGGTGAYYEQYF.

J is TRBJ2-2 and V is TRBV5-1; D not certain. Germline V gives CDR1 SGHRS, CDR2 YFSETQ. The CDR3 covers 16 residues. V was trimmed by 4 bases and J by 3 bases, leaving 16 bases between them. CDR3 protein: CASSPPTTAHTGELFF. The CDR3 nucleotides read TGCGCCAGCAGCCCCCCTACTACAGCCCACACCGGGGAGCTGTTTTTT. The variable domain in full, with the rest retrieved from reference TRBV5-1 and TRBJ2-2, is KAGVTQTPRYLIKTRGQQVTLSCSPISGHRSVSWYQQTPGQGLQFLFEYFSETQRNKGNFPGRFSGRQFSNSRSEMNVSTLELGDSALYLCASSPPTTAHTGELFFGEGSRLTVL.

In this sample, this clonotype turned up many times. The chain recombines TRBV12-3 or TRBV12-4 with TRBJ2-5; 8 nucleotides line up with TRBD1. With V trimmed by 4 bases and J by 5 bases, 3 bases remained unmatched. The length of the CDR3 is 13 residues. The DNA for the CDR3 is TGTGCCAGCAGTTCCCGACAGGGGGAGACCCAGTACTTC. This translates into CASSSRQGETQYF.

This clonotype has a count of ten or more. The DNA of the CDR3 is TGTGCCAGCAGCTTGCCTAGCGGGAGAGGGGCAGATACGCAGTATTTT. Translated, it gives CASSLPSGRGADTQYF. The chain employs TRBV5-6 and TRBJ2-3; TRBD2 matches at 10 bases. The CDR3 runs to 16 residues. Germline CDR1 reads SGHDT; CDR2 reads YYEEEE. The junction had 6 bases not matched to a gene; V was cut back by 1 base and J by 4 bases.

This clonotype showed up just a few times. V usage is TRBV9 and J usage is TRBJ2-1, with 10 bases fitting TRBD1. The CDR3 covers 15 residues. The germline V gene encodes CDR1 SGDLS and CDR2 YYNGEE. The J segment lost 5 bases and the V segment lost 0 bases, leaving 2 bases of the junction unmatched. The CDR3 loop reads CASSVGGTGDNEQFF. The CDR3, as DNA: TGTGCCAGCAGCGTAGGCGGGACAGGGGACAATGAGCAGTTCTTC.